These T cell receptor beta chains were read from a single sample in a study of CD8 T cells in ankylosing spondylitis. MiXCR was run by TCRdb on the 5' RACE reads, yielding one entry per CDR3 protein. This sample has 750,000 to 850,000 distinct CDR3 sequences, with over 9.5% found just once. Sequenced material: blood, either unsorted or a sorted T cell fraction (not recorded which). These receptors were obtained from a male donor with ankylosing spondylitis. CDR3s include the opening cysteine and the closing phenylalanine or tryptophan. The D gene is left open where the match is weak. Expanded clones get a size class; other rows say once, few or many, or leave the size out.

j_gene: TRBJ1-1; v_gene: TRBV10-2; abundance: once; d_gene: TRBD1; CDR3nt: TGCGCCAGCAGGGCCGGACAGGGCGTGGAAGCTTTCTTT; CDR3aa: CASRAGQGVEAFF
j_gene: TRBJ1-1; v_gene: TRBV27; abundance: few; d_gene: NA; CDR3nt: TGTGCCAGCAGTTCCCCCAGGAGTCGTGGAGCTTTCTTT; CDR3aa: CASSSPRSRGAFF
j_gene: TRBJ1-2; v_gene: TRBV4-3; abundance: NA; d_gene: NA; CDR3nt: TGCGCCAGCAGCCAAGCTCCCTTTTCTAACTATGGCTACACCTTC; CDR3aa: CASSQAPFSNYGYTF
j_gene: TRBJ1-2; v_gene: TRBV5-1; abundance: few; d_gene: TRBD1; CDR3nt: TGCGCCAGCAGCTTGACAGGGGCCTATGGCTACACCTTC; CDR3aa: CASSLTGAYGYTF
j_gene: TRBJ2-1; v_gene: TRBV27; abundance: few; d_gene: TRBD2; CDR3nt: TGTGCCAGCAGTTCTAGCGGGGGGCATACCCATGAGCAGTTCTTC; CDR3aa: CASSSSGGHTHEQFF
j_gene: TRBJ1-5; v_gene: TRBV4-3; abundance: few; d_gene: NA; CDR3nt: TGCGCCAGCAGCCAAGGGGCGGGGAGGGTTTGGAATCAGCCCCAGCATTTT; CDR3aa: CASSQGAGRVWNQPQHF
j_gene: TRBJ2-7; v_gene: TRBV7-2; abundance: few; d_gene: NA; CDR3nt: TGTGCCAGCAGCCTGATGCACGAGCAGTACTTC; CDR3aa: CASSLMHEQYF
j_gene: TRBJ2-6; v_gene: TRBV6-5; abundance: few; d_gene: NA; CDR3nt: TGTGCCAGCAGTTACCGGCAGGGCGGTAACTCTGGGGCCAACGTCCTGACTTTC; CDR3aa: CASSYRQGGNSGANVLTF
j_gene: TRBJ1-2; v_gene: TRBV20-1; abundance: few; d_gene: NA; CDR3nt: TGCAGTGCTACAGGGGTGCGGGGCTACACCTTC; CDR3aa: CSATGVRGYTF
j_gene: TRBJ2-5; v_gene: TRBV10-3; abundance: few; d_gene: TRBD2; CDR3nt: TGTGCCATCAGCCGCGGGAGCTCTCAGACCCAGTACTTC; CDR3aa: CAISRGSSQTQYF
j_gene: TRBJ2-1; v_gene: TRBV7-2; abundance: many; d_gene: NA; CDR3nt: TGTGCCAGCAGCTTAAACCCAGGCACCTACAATGAGCAGTTCTTC; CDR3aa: CASSLNPGTYNEQFF
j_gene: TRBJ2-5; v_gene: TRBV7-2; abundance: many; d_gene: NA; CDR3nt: TGTGCCAGCAGCTTCCAACGGGGGGCGGGGGAGACCCAGTACTTC; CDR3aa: CASSFQRGAGETQYF
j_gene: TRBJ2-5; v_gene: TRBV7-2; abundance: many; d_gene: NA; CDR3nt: TGTGCCAGCAGCCCACTCCGGGCGAAGACCCAGTACTTC; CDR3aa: CASSPLRAKTQYF
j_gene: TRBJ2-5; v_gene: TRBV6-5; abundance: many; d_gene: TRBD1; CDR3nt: TGTGCCAGCAGTTACTCGGACAGGGGGGAGACCCAGTACTTC; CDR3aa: CASSYSDRGETQYF
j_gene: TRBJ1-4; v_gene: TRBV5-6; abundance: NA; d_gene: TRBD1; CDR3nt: TGTGCCAGCAGCTTCGGACAGGGTATCGGTAATGAAAAACTGTTTTTT; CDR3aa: CASSFGQGIGNEKLFF
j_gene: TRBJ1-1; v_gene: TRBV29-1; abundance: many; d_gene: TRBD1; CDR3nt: TGCAGCGTTCGAGGACAGGGGAACACTGAAGCTTTCTTT; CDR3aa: CSVRGQGNTEAFF
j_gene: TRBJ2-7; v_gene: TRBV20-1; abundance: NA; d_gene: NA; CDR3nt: TGCAGTGCTTGGGGCCAACACGAGCAGTACTTC; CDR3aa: CSAWGQHEQYF
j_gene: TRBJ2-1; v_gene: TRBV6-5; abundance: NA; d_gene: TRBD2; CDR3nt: TGTGCCAGCAGTTACCTTACTAGCGGGCAGCAGTTCTTC; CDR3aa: CASSYLTSGQQFF
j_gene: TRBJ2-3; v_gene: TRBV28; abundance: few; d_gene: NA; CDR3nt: TGTGCCAGCAGGGAGTGGTCTAGCACAGATACGCAGTATTTT; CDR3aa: CASREWSSTDTQYF